The rows below give T cell receptor beta chains drawn from one sample of a study of cytomegalovirus exposure and HLA in healthy donors. TCRdb keeps only in-frame clones here, not all; method: immunoSEQ multiplex PCR. The table includes 150,000 to 200,000 clones, 71% detected once. Sample: PBMCs. These receptors were obtained from a girl aged 5-17 years in good health and CMV-seronegative. CDR3s include the opening cysteine and the closing phenylalanine or tryptophan. Fields, in order: V gene, D gene, CDR3 length, CDR3 protein. D genes are given only for firm matches.

>TRBV9|TRBD1|14
CASSVATGVDTQYF
>TRBV30|-|14
CAWSPIQGTEKLFF
>TRBV6-5|TRBD1|16
CASSSRDRGPLGPQHF
>TRBV11-2|TRBD1|17
CASSLGEGGASVQPQHF
>TRBV6-5|TRBD1|14
CASSPTGPYYEQYF
>TRBV7-3|TRBD2|14
CASSLTSGQETQYF
>TRBV14|-|13
CASSQGLTDTQYF
>TRBV10-3|-|14
CAIMRILGGNTIYF
>TRBV28|TRBD1|12
CASGQGNSPLHF
>TRBV7-9|-|13
CASSIQGSTEAFF
>TRBV7-9|TRBD1|15
CASKRDRVGNTEAFF
>TRBV5-1|-|15
CASSLDGQTNTEAFF
>TRBV4-2|TRBD1|15
CASSQGATGSNGYTF
>TRBV30|-|13
CAWNFEEDSPLHF
>TRBV6-1|-|11
CASNARVAQHF
>TRBV9|-|15
CASSVGQGIPGELFF
>TRBV5-1|-|15
CASSLGASFNEKLFF
>TRBV7-3|TRBD2|16
CASSSPLAGGDETQYF
>TRBV6-1|TRBD1|14
CASSEPGQGNSYTF
>TRBV11-2|TRBD2|15
CASSLLSGGAGELFF
>TRBV6-5|-|14
CASRVRGRVTEAFF
>TRBV27|-|16
CASSLIGGRGNTEAFF
>TRBV1|-|15
CTSSPARGPNTEAFF
>TRBV6-5|-|13
CASSYIRGTEAFF
>TRBV25-1|-|13
CASSPVEYNEQFF
>TRBV18|-|10
CASQNTEAFF
>TRBV9|-|16
CASSVTEGDIGSPLHF
>TRBV19|TRBD1|15
CASRDRGQGTGELFF
>TRBV7-3|TRBD2|16
CASSLGAGSGVKEQFF
>TRBV5-6|-|13
CASSLSGAYEQYF
>TRBV27|-|13
CASRPGGSTEAFF
>TRBV11-2|TRBD2|16
CASSLSGLAVQETQYF
>TRBV2|-|14
CASIYEESNEKLFF
>TRBV19|-|13
CASSIETYTEAFF
>TRBV2|TRBD1|15
CASRLDRGAPPTQYF
>TRBV5-6|TRBD1|15
CASSLTGTGLQPQHF
>TRBV6-1|TRBD1|14
CASSGTGVTYGYSF
>TRBV5-4|-|15
CASSMGLSNTGELFF
>TRBV6-5|-|13
CASSSLGGDTQYF
>TRBV19|-|14
CASRRGGGYNEQFF
>TRBV10-3|-|14
CAIKDSKTQETQYF
>TRBV30|-|17
CAILPGTSSSYNSPLHF
>TRBV2|-|14
CASRQTATNEKLFF
>TRBV5-4|TRBD1|14
CASSSGQGTTEAFF
>TRBV6-5|-|14
CATSRGGRNTEAFF